This T cell receptor (beta chain) was sequenced for a study of T cells in Graves' hyperthyroidism and ophthalmopathy. Using RNA transcripts as the source, TCR beta CDR3 regions were amplified. First-round RT-PCR of the TCR CDR3 relied on the HTBI primer set. From the multiplex PCR reads, TCRdb called clonotypes with MiXCR, one entry per CDR3 protein. Of around 420,000 distinct CDR3 sequences in the sample, 15% to 19% were seen once. This clonotype was counted a few times. Its antigen is currently unknown. Study results and caveats: Ophthalmopathy onset followed model prediction by a median approximately six months. Blood shared most expanded thyroid clonotypes above 0.001. Stable hyperthyroidism and ophthalmopathy were separated using 13 V-J signatures.

Germline values: CDR1 SGHDT, CDR2 YYEEEE. The V end lost 0 bases, the J end lost 1 base, and 14 bases lay between the germline ends. This CDR3 has 16 residues. The chain has TRBV5-6 and TRBJ2-7; D is possibly TRBD1 or TRBD2 (5 bases each). The sequenced material came from blood. The sequence came from a woman aged 18-35 years with Graves' hyperthyroidism. The CDR3 is CASSLVPGRGSYEQYF. CDR3 bases: TGTGCCAGCAGCTTGGTCCCGGGGCGCGGGTCCTACGAGCAGTACTTC. The whole variable domain, filled in from reference TRBV5-6 and TRBJ2-7, reads DAGVTQSPTHLIKTRGQQVTLRCSPKSGHDTVSWYQQALGQGPQFIFQYYEEEERQRGNFPDRFSGHQFPNYSSELNVNALLLGDSALYLCASSLVPGRGSYEQYFGPGTRLTVT.